These T cell receptor beta chains were read from a single sample in a study of blood T cell repertoires in COVID-19. Measured with immunoSEQ multiplex PCR; TCRdb has only the in-frame clones, and not every one. The sample has around 250,000 clones, approximately 84% seen once. The sequenced material came from peripheral blood. These receptor sequences come from a woman over 75 with acute or convalescent COVID-19. Each CDR3 is given with its conserved first and last residue. D genes are given only for firm matches. Part of the rows lack a size; the others show once, few, many or a class for expanded clones.

TRBD1 | TRBJ1-2 | TRBV10-1 | many | CASIETGTGNYGYTF | TGCGCCAGCATAGAGACCGGGACAGGAAACTATGGCTACACCTTC
- | TRBJ2-5 | TRBV9 | - | CASSVRGQQETQYF | TGTGCCAGCAGCGTCCGCGGGCAACAAGAGACCCAGTACTTC
- | TRBJ1-6 | TRBV2 | - | CASSERESASPLHF | TGTGCCAGCAGTGAACGGGAGTCGGCTTCACCCCTCCACTTT
TRBD1 | TRBJ1-2 | TRBV19 | - | CAPREQGNYGYTF | TGTGCCCCGAGGGAACAGGGGAACTATGGCTACACCTTC
TRBD2 | TRBJ2-3 | TRBV5-1 | - | CASSPSTSGGDTDTQYF | TGCGCCAGCAGCCCTTCCACTAGCGGGGGGGACACAGATACGCAGTATTTT
- | TRBJ2-2 | TRBV27 | once | CASSRGGNTGELFF | TGTGCCAGCAGCAGAGGAGGAAACACCGGGGAGCTGTTTTTT
TRBD1 | TRBJ1-2 | TRBV6-5 | - | CASSSTGFYGYTF | TGTGCCAGCAGCTCGACAGGGTTCTATGGCTACACCTTC
TRBD2 | TRBJ2-7 | TRBV6-6 | - | CASSYSEREGHYF | TGTGCCAGCAGTTACTCTGAGCGGGAGGGACACTACTTC
TRBD1 | TRBJ2-1 | TRBV5-8 | - | CASSLMGTGDNEQFF | TGTGCCAGCAGCTTGATGGGGACAGGGGACAATGAGCAGTTCTTC
TRBD2 | TRBJ2-3 | TRBV5-1 | once | CASSRGTSGSDTQYF | TGCGCCAGCAGCAGGGGGACTAGCGGATCAGATACGCAGTATTTT
TRBD2 | TRBJ2-1 | TRBV5-1 | - | CASRGLENNEQFF | TGCGCCAGCCGAGGACTAGAGAACAATGAGCAGTTCTTC
- | TRBJ1-1 | TRBV5-5 | - | CASSLGGGITEAFF | TGTGCCAGCAGCTTGGGCGGGGGAATAACTGAAGCTTTCTTT
TRBD1 | TRBJ1-5 | TRBV20-1 | - | CSASRQGTIYNQPQHF | TGCAGTGCTAGTCGACAGGGGACAATTTACAATCAGCCCCAGCATTTT
TRBD2 | TRBJ2-7 | TRBV5-1 | - | CASSFGTSVSYEQYF | TGCGCCAGCAGCTTTGGGACTAGCGTTTCCTACGAGCAGTACTTC
TRBD1 | TRBJ2-2 | TRBV29-1 | - | CSVPSPDRANTGELFF | TGCAGCGTCCCCTCCCCGGACAGGGCCAACACCGGGGAGCTGTTTTTT
- | TRBJ1-5 | TRBV6-5 | - | CASRQRQGQPQHF | TGTGCCAGCAGGCAGAGGCAGGGACAGCCCCAGCATTTT
- | TRBJ1-1 | TRBV11-2 | - | CASSFGNDLLNTEAFF | TGTGCCAGCAGCTTCGGGAACGACCTTCTGAACACTGAAGCTTTCTTT
- | TRBJ2-7 | TRBV18 | - | CASSPRGEGGSYEQYF | TGTGCCAGCTCACCCCGGGGAGAGGGAGGCTCCTACGAGCAGTACTTC
- | TRBJ2-1 | TRBV28 | few | CASSLGPAEFF | TGTGCCAGCAGTTTGGGCCCCGCCGAGTTCTTC
- | TRBJ1-2 | TRBV6-5 | - | CASSPRTRNGYTF | TGTGCCAGCAGTCCAAGGACACGAAACGGCTACACCTTC
- | TRBJ2-1 | TRBV6-5 | - | CASNPLRDYNEQFF | TGTGCCAGCAATCCCCTCCGGGATTACAATGAGCAGTTCTTC
TRBD1 | TRBJ2-5 | TRBV3-1/TRBV3-2 | few | CASSRPGGAVQETQYF | TGTGCCAGCAGCCGTCCAGGGGGCGCCGTTCAAGAGACCCAGTACTTC
TRBD2 | TRBJ2-7 | TRBV7-3 | - | CARGPFAGDESYEQYF | TGTGCCAGGGGGCCTTTTGCGGGAGATGAGTCCTACGAGCAGTACTTC
TRBD1 | TRBJ2-5 | TRBV7-2 | - | CASSSGTGEETQYF | TGTGCCAGCAGCTCCGGGACAGGGGAAGAGACCCAGTACTTC
- | TRBJ2-7 | TRBV28 | - | CASSLFTGHQYF | TGTGCCAGCAGTTTATTTACAGGCCACCAGTACTTC
- | TRBJ1-2 | TRBV28 | few | CASSNPPGTYGYTF | TGTGCCAGCAGTAACCCCCCGGGGACTTATGGCTACACCTTC
TRBD2 | TRBJ2-3 | TRBV6-5 | once | CASRRDYRGDTQYF | TGTGCCAGCAGACGGGACTATAGAGGGGATACGCAGTATTTT
- | TRBJ2-7 | TRBV30 | - | CAWKDSSYEQYF | TGTGCCTGGAAAGACAGCTCCTACGAGCAGTACTTC
- | TRBJ2-2 | TRBV28 | - | CASSLRQMNTGELFF | TGTGCCAGCAGTTTACGACAGATGAACACCGGGGAGCTGTTTTTT
TRBD1 | TRBJ1-5 | TRBV6-2/TRBV6-3 | once | CASSLQGAVSNQPQHF | TGTGCCAGCAGCCTACAGGGGGCGGTGAGCAATCAGCCCCAGCATTTT
TRBD1 | TRBJ1-1 | TRBV6-5 | - | CASSRDRKNTEAFF | TGTGCCAGCAGCAGGGACAGGAAGAACACTGAAGCTTTCTTT
- | TRBJ2-7 | TRBV19 | - | CASSQATGNEQYF | TGTGCCAGTAGTCAGGCTACAGGGAACGAGCAGTACTTC
- | TRBJ2-1 | TRBV7-2 | - | CASSLQSAGNEQFF | TGTGCCAGCAGCTTACAGTCGGCGGGAAATGAGCAGTTCTTC
- | TRBJ2-3 | TRBV7-9 | - | CASSKVNVRVLDTQYF | TGTGCCAGCAGCAAAGTAAACGTCAGGGTTCTAGATACGCAGTATTTT
TRBD2 | TRBJ2-2 | TRBV7-9 | - | CASSLGLALELFF | TGTGCCAGCAGCTTAGGACTAGCGTTGGAGCTGTTTTTT
TRBD1 | TRBJ1-4 | TRBV28 | - | CASSMPGQKSNEKLFF | TGTGCCAGCAGTATGCCGGGACAGAAAAGTAATGAAAAACTGTTTTTT
TRBD1 | TRBJ1-1 | TRBV10-3 | - | CAISLDRGLTEAFF | TGTGCCATCAGTTTAGACAGGGGGCTCACTGAAGCTTTCTTT
TRBD1 | TRBJ2-7 | TRBV18 | - | CASSLFRDRGGEQYF | TGTGCCAGCTCACTTTTCCGGGACAGGGGAGGCGAGCAGTACTTC
- | TRBJ1-4 | TRBV29-1 | - | CSVGRDLTNEKLFF | TGCAGCGTTGGGAGGGACTTAACTAATGAAAAACTGTTTTTT
- | TRBJ2-3 | TRBV4-3 | - | CASSQVAGSTDTQYF | TGCGCCAGCAGCCAAGTCGCGGGGAGCACAGATACGCAGTATTTT
- | TRBJ2-7 | TRBV28 | - | CASSGDISGYEQYF | TGTGCCAGCAGTGGGGACATCAGTGGCTACGAGCAGTACTTC